This TCR beta chain was obtained from a study of T cell responses to AZD1222 COVID-19 vaccine. Study results and caveats: White British people made up most donors, females outnumbered males, and clonal diversity was possibly underestimated.

TCRdb keeps only in-frame clones here, not all; method: immunoSEQ multiplex PCR. The sample has 100,000 to 150,000 clones; about 92% are singletons. Concerning this clone: Antigen specificity is unknown.

From germline, CDR1 is LGHNA and CDR2 YSLEER. V lost 0 bases, J lost 7 bases, and 9 bases stayed unmatched. The CDR3 has 18 amino acids. Specimen: peripheral blood, collected on day 0 of MenACWY control vaccination. The receptor was derived from an adult in good health. The gene calls are TRBV4-3 and TRBJ2-3, with TRBD2 matching 14 bases. The DNA of the CDR3 is TGCGCCAGCAGCCAAGATGTTTCGGGACTAGCGGGGGAGTATACGCAGTATTTT. Its translation: CASSQDVSGLAGEYTQYF.